A single sample gave rise to the 9 T cell receptor beta chains below, sequenced in a study of T cell responses to AZD1222 COVID-19 vaccine. TCRdb's table, derived via immunoSEQ multiplex PCR, lists solely in-frame clones and lacks some. The data contain over 100,000 clones, 89% of them singletons. The sample in question was peripheral blood, obtained on day 0 of AZD1222 vaccination. The receptor source for this set is an adult in good health.

This chain links TRBV11-2 with TRBJ2-4; D possibly corresponds to TRBD1 (6 bases). Per the germline V gene, CDR1 is SGHAT and CDR2 is FQNNGV. This CDR3 is 18 amino acids long. Trimming shortened V by 6 bases and J by 0 bases, and 21 bases separated the two germline ends. CDR3 DNA: TGTGCCAGCAGACCCGGGCAGGGGAAGGATAGAGCCAAAAACATTCAGTACTTC. Its protein is CASRPGQGKDRAKNIQYF.

The rearrangement uses TRBV7-9 and TRBJ1-2; no definite D call. Trimming left V 5 bases short and J 8 bases short, with 18 bases between. The germline CDR1 and CDR2 sequences are SEHNR and FQNEAQ (reference sequence). The CDR3 consists of 14 residues. CDR3 loop: CASSRAPDRWGYTF. CDR3 bases: TGTGCCAGCAGCCGGGCGCCCGATAGATGGGGCTACACCTTC.

CDR3 sequence reads: CASSELPGAKETQYF. The DNA of the CDR3 is TGTGCCAGCAGTGAACTCCCTGGGGCAAAAGAGACCCAGTACTTC. V and J are TRBV6-4 and TRBJ2-5; a possible D gene is TRBD1 (5 bases). This CDR3 comprises 15 residues. From germline, CDR1 is MRHNA and CDR2 SNTAGT. Trimming removed 3 bases from V and 3 bases from J, with 14 bases in between.

J is TRBJ1-5 and V is TRBV29-1; no firm D call. CDR3 size: 14 residues. Trimming left V 5 bases short and J 3 bases short, with 14 bases between. Germline V gives CDR1 SQVTM, CDR2 ANQGSEA. For the CDR3, the DNA is TGCAGCGTTTCGGCGGCGGGAAACAATCAGCCCCAGCATTTT. It yields the protein CSVSAAGNNQPQHF.

The chain is built from TRBV2 and TRBJ2-2, with 9 bases matching TRBD1. After removal of 5 bases from V and 6 bases from J, the junction contained 7 bases not matched to a gene. This CDR3 spans 15 amino acids. Per the germline V gene, CDR1 is SNHLY and CDR2 is FYNNEI. In DNA, the CDR3 is TGTGCCAGCAGTCCGCGGACAGGGGATTCCGGGGAGCTGTTTTTT. Residues: CASSPRTGDSGELFF.

The rearrangement links TRBV19 to TRBJ1-2, with 9 bases aligning to TRBD1. CDR3 length: 17 residues. Trimming removed 3 bases from V and 1 base from J; junction bases left unmatched: 9. Germline V lookup: CDR1 LNHDA, CDR2 SQIVND (reference sequence). The CDR3: CASSMETGGPYNYGYTF. The CDR3, as DNA: TGTGCCAGTAGTATGGAGACAGGGGGGCCTTATAACTATGGCTACACCTTC. Variable domain in full (rest from reference TRBV19 and TRBJ1-2): DGGITQSPKYLFRKEGQNVTLSCEQNLNHDAMYWYRQDPGQGLRLIYYSQIVNDFQKGDIAEGYSVSREKKESFPLTVTSAQKNPTAFYLCASSMETGGPYNYGYTFGSGTRLTVV.

The chain employs TRBV18 and TRBJ1-1; weak D call: TRBD1 (5 bases). From germline, CDR1 is KGHSH and CDR2 LQKENI. Deletions cut 1 base from V and 4 bases from J, with 13 bases between. The CDR3 runs to 15 residues. CDR3 amino acids: CASSPLKGSSTEAFF. The CDR3 DNA reads as TGTGCCAGCTCACCACTGAAGGGGAGTAGCACTGAAGCTTTCTTT.

V usage is TRBV9 and J usage is TRBJ2-3, with D perhaps TRBD2 (6 bases). Trimming cost V 2 bases and J 1 base, with 8 bases left between them. Germline CDR1 and CDR2: SGDLS and YYNGEE. The length of the CDR3 is 14 residues. The CDR3 DNA reads TGTGCCAGCAGCGTGGGGGAGGGCACAGATACGCAGTATTTT. Encoded protein: CASSVGEGTDTQYF.

The genes are TRBV7-3 and TRBJ2-2, with no clear D. The V end lost 6 bases, the J end lost 5 bases, and 10 bases lay between the germline ends. This CDR3 contains 13 residues. The germline V gene has CDR1 SGHTA and CDR2 FQGTGA. The CDR3 spells CASSQTLTGELFF. DNA of the CDR3: TGTGCCAGCAGTCAGACACTTACCGGGGAGCTGTTTTTT.